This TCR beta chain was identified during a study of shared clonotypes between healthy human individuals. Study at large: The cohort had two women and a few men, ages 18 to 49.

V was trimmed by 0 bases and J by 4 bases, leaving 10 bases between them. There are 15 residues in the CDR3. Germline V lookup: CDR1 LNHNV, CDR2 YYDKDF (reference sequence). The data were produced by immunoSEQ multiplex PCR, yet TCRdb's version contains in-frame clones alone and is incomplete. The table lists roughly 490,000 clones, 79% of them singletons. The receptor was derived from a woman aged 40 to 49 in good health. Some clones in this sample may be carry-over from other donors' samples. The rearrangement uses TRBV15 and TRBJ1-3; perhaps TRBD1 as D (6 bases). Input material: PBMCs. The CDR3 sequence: CATSRDQGGGNTIYF. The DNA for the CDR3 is TGTGCCACCAGCAGAGATCAAGGGGGAGGAAACACCATATATTTT. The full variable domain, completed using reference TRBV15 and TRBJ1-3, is DAMVIQNPRYQVTQFGKPVTLSCSQTLNHNVMYWYQQKSSQAPKLLFHYYDKDFNNEADTPDNFQSRRPNTSFCFLDIRSPGLGDTAMYLCATSRDQGGGNTIYFGEGSWLTVV.